The rows below give T cell receptor beta chains drawn from one sample of a study of preoperative IRX-2 immunotherapy in early breast cancer. TCRdb's copy holds only in-frame clones and misses some; the assay was immunoSEQ multiplex PCR. The repertoire consists of about 62,000 clones, with roughly 95% occurring once and the leading ten covering roughly 1.5%. Collection took place from a patient treated with IRX-2 immunotherapy. These receptors came from a human donor with breast cancer. Each CDR3 is given with its conserved first and last residue. Each record gives: clone size, V gene, D gene, J gene, CDR3 protein, CDR3 DNA. A D gene is named only where the DNA matches it firmly. Clone size is shown for a subset of rows, as once, few, many or a class of expanded clone.

.,TRBV4-3,.,TRBJ2-3,CASSPTARGGSDTQYF,TGCGCCAGCAGCCCCACGGCCAGGGGAGGTTCAGATACGCAGTATTTT
once,TRBV28,.,TRBJ2-1,CASRRRDAAYEQFF,TGTGCCAGCAGACGTCGGGATGCTGCATATGAGCAGTTCTTC
.,TRBV30,.,TRBJ1-5,CAWESGSNQPQHF,TGTGCCTGGGAAAGCGGCAGCAATCAGCCCCAGCATTTT
.,TRBV28,.,TRBJ1-1,CASSLFLNTEAFF,TGTGCCAGCAGTTTATTCCTGAACACTGAAGCTTTCTTT
.,TRBV6-5,.,TRBJ1-5,CASRGGVGQPQHF,TGTGCCAGCAGGGGGGGGGTCGGTCAGCCCCAGCATTTT
.,TRBV7-8,.,TRBJ2-3,CASSPTRGTQYF,TGTGCCAGCAGCCCAACCCGGGGTACGCAGTATTTT
.,TRBV6-1,.,TRBJ2-3,CASRTLSSDTQYF,TGTGCCAGCAGGACCCTATCATCAGATACGCAGTATTTT
once,TRBV5-1,TRBD1,TRBJ2-1,CASSFSGQGGNSYNEQFF,TGCGCCAGCAGCTTTAGTGGACAGGGAGGAAACTCCTACAATGAGCAGTTCTTC
.,TRBV4-1,.,TRBJ1-5,CASGTGLSNQPQHF,TGCGCCAGCGGAACAGGGCTTAGCAATCAGCCCCAGCATTTT
.,TRBV5-1,.,TRBJ2-5,CASSSPRGETQYF,TGCGCCAGCAGCTCACCACGTGGGGAGACCCAGTACTTC
.,TRBV13,TRBD1,TRBJ1-1,CASRVYRGTEAFF,TGTGCCAGCAGGGTTTACAGGGGTACTGAAGCTTTCTTT
.,TRBV2,TRBD2,TRBJ2-7,CANLRIGTSGGLSSYEQYF,TGTGCCAACCTACGGATTGGGACTAGCGGGGGTTTGAGCTCCTACGAGCAGTACTTC
.,TRBV7-8,.,TRBJ2-3,CASSSSWSTDTQYF,TGTGCCAGCAGCTCCTCGTGGAGCACAGATACGCAGTATTTT
medium-sized,TRBV4-2,.,TRBJ2-2,CASREGGLGTGELFF,TGTGCCAGCAGGGAGGGGGGTTTGGGCACCGGGGAGCTGTTTTTT
.,TRBV7-9,TRBD1,TRBJ2-7,CASRTGTGNEQYF,TGTGCCAGCAGAACCGGGACAGGGAACGAGCAGTACTTC
.,TRBV7-3,.,TRBJ2-7,CASSLMGGRPYEQYF,TGTGCCAGCAGCTTAATGGGGGGCCGCCCCTACGAGCAGTACTTC
.,TRBV6-6,.,TRBJ1-2,CASDRGGYGYTF,TGTGCCAGTGACCGCGGAGGGTATGGCTACACCTTC
.,TRBV6-6,TRBD1,TRBJ2-1,CASSYGQAGEQFF,TGTGCCAGCAGTTACGGACAGGCCGGTGAGCAGTTCTTC
.,TRBV4-3,TRBD2,TRBJ2-2,CASSEGLAGAHTGELFF,TGCGCCAGCAGCGAGGGACTAGCGGGAGCGCACACCGGGGAGCTGTTTTTT
.,TRBV5-5,TRBD2,TRBJ2-7,CASSWGLDYEQYF,TGTGCCAGCAGCTGGGGACTAGACTACGAGCAGTACTTC
.,TRBV30,.,TRBJ1-6,CAWRKPGLSYNSPLHF,TGTGCCTGGAGGAAACCGGGACTCTCCTATAATTCACCCCTCCACTTT
.,TRBV10-1,.,TRBJ1-2,CASGGKGRALHYGYTF,TGCGCCAGCGGAGGTAAAGGGCGGGCTTTACACTATGGCTACACCTTC
.,TRBV25-1,.,TRBJ1-2,CASSERRSRGYTF,TGTGCCAGCAGTGAACGGCGGAGTAGGGGCTACACCTTC
.,TRBV11-2,.,TRBJ2-7,CASSGTAGGNEQYF,TGTGCCAGCAGCGGGACAGCAGGAGGGAACGAGCAGTACTTC
.,TRBV7-9,.,TRBJ2-7,CASSPSLATYEQYF,TGTGCCAGCAGCCCATCACTAGCCACCTACGAGCAGTACTTC
.,TRBV5-6,.,TRBJ2-1,CASSLEQVFLYNEQFF,TGTGCCAGCAGCTTGGAACAGGTCTTCCTCTACAATGAGCAGTTCTTC
.,TRBV6-5,.,TRBJ1-4,CASKGGSNEKLFF,TGTGCCAGCAAAGGGGGTAGTAATGAAAAACTGTTTTTT
.,TRBV4-1,.,TRBJ2-5,CASSQVGALRETQYF,TGCGCCAGCAGCCAAGTCGGGGCGCTTCGAGAGACCCAGTACTTC
once,TRBV4-1,.,TRBJ1-2,CASSQERITGYTF,TGCGCCAGCAGCCAAGAGAGGATAACTGGCTACACCTTC
.,TRBV7-8,TRBD2,TRBJ2-7,CASSLVGGRAHEQYF,TGTGCCAGCAGCTTAGTGGGCGGGAGGGCCCACGAGCAGTACTTC
.,TRBV18,.,TRBJ2-1,CASSPPVSYEQFF,TGTGCCAGCTCACCACCAGTGAGCTATGAGCAGTTCTTC
.,TRBV6-4,TRBD2,TRBJ2-7,CASSDSITSGRGYEQYF,TGTGCCAGCAGTGACTCGATAACTAGCGGGAGAGGGTACGAGCAGTACTTC
.,TRBV21-1,.,TRBJ1-6,CASRKPGGVSSPYNSPLHF,TGTGCCAGCAGAAAACCAGGGGGCGTCTCTTCCCCTTATAATTCACCCCTCCACTTT
.,TRBV18,.,TRBJ1-5,CASSPDGRNQPQHF,TGTGCCAGCTCACCGGACGGACGCAATCAGCCCCAGCATTTT
once,TRBV4-3,.,TRBJ2-5,CASSQETQYF,TGCGCCAGCAGCCAAGAGACCCAGTACTTC
.,TRBV9,.,TRBJ2-7,CASSPGAVSYEQYF,TGTGCCAGCAGCCCCGGGGCGGTCTCCTACGAGCAGTACTTC